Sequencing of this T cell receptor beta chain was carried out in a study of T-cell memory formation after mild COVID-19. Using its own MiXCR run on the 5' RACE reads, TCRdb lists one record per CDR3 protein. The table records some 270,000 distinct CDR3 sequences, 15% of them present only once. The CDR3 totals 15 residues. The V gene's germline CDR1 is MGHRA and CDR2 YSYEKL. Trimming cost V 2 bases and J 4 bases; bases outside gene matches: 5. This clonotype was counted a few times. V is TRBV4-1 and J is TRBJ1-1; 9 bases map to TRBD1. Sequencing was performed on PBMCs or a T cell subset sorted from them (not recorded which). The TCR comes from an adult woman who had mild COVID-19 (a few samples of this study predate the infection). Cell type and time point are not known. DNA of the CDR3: TGCGCCAGCAGCCAATTGGCACAGGGGGCCACTGAAGCTTTCTTT. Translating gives CASSQLAQGATEAFF.